This T cell receptor (beta chain) emerged from a study of cytomegalovirus exposure and HLA in healthy donors. Findings of the study overall: A prior analysis recorded that most TCR beta V segments were productive about 90% or about 30% of the time. Later analysis identified about 17,000 TCR beta sequences associated with HLA alleles, using a false discovery rate threshold of 0.05.

With regard to this clone: Its target is not known.

In germline, CDR1 is MNHEY, CDR2 SMNVEV (reference sequence). V was clipped by 8 bases and J by 4 bases; unmatched bases: 7. The CDR3 sequence is 13 residues long. The PCR employed 60 Vbeta primers together with 13 Jbeta primers. The table came from immunoSEQ multiplex PCR; TCRdb's copy has only in-frame clones and leaves some out. The sample has 90,000 to 150,000 clones; 65% to 80% are singletons. Material for sequencing was PBMCs. The TCR sequence derives from a female donor in good health and CMV-seronegative. The chain employs TRBV27 and TRBJ1-2; 7 nucleotides agree with TRBD1. CDR3 in amino acids: CASGDRDTYGYTF. DNA of the CDR3: TGTGCCAGCGGCGACAGGGACACCTATGGCTACACCTTC.